This T cell receptor (beta chain) was profiled in a study of T-cell reconstitution after alpha-beta-depleted transplantation in children. Germline lookup yields CDR1 SGHTA and CDR2 FQGNSA. The CDR3 loop spans 14 amino acids. The V segment lost 8 bases and the J segment 3 bases; nucleotides outside the gene matches: 10. Preparation of the TCRbeta library involved a method that used unique molecular identifiers. MiXCR was run by TCRdb on the PCR reads, yielding one entry per CDR3 protein. The repertoire holds some 600,000 distinct CDR3 sequences, with roughly 15% as singletons. The sequence was obtained from a human donor who donated a stem cell graft to a child with acute myeloid leukemia. Sequences were derived from PBMCs from the stem cell graft donor, sampled from the stem cell graft. The genes are TRBV7-2 and TRBJ2-7; the match to TRBD1 covers 7 bases. The DNA for the CDR3 is TGTGCCAGCGGGTCTGGGGACAGCTTCTACGAGCAGTACTTC. It encodes CASGSGDSFYEQYF. Supplemented by reference TRBV7-2 and TRBJ2-7, the full variable domain reads GAGVSQSPSNKVTEKGKDVELRCDPISGHTALYWYRQSLGQGLEFLIYFQGNSAPDKSGLPSDRFSAERTGGSVSTLTIQRTQQEDSAVYLCASGSGDSFYEQYFGPGTRLTVT.